Listed here are 9 T cell receptor beta chains from one sample, sequenced in a study of T cell responses to AZD1222 COVID-19 vaccine (dated by TCRdb to about 2021). To prepare the library, the immunoSEQ multiplex PCR assay was applied. TCRdb retrieved this table from immuneACCESS and kept in-frame rearrangements only. Not all clones are present; in checked studies, unresolved V genes account for under half, and no reason is known for the remainder. Recorded for this sample are about 180,000 clones; 90% to 95% of them occurred a single time. Together, the top ten hold 1.9% of the sample. The time point label corresponds to: baseline before first vaccination. Specimen: peripheral blood, collected on day 0 of AZD1222 vaccination. The receptors were gathered from an adult in good health.

The V call is TRBV7-9, the J call TRBJ2-2; D not certain. The CDR3 runs 16 residues. V lost 4 bases and J lost 0, with 12 bases in between. CDR1 and CDR2 from the germline V gene are SEHNR and FQNEAQ (reference sequence). CDR3 region: CASSSPRPANTGELFF. The CDR3 coding sequence is TGTGCCAGCAGCTCCCCTCGCCCCGCGAACACCGGGGAGCTGTTTTTT. Combining the CDR3 with reference TRBV7-9 and TRBJ2-2 gives the whole variable domain DTGVSQNPRHKITKRGQNVTFRCDPISEHNRLYWYRQTLGQGPEFLTYFQNEAQLEKSRLLSDRFSAERPKGSFSTLEIQRTEQGDSAMYLCASSSPRPANTGELFFGEGSRLTVL.

Regarding this clone: Other DNA sequences in the sample encode the same CDR3. The rearrangement links TRBV5-4 to TRBJ1-4, with D perhaps matching TRBD1 (5 bases). Germline-derived CDR1 and CDR2 are SGHNT and YYREEE (reference sequence). The CDR3 is 14 residues long. The ends were cut back, 2 bases at V and 4 bases at J, with 9 bases in the middle. The CDR3 loop reads CASSLGTDNEKLFF. The CDR3 DNA reads as TGTGCCAGCAGCTTAGGGACGGATAATGAAAAACTGTTTTTT.

The J gene is TRBJ1-2, the V gene TRBV6-5; 8 nucleotides line up with TRBD1. J was trimmed by 4 bases and V by 5 bases; bases with no gene match: 9. Germline V gene sequence: CDR1 MNHEY, CDR2 SVGAGI. The CDR3 has 15 residues. CDR3 loop: CASSNPGQGLYGYTF. Here the CDR3 DNA reads TGTGCCAGCAGTAACCCCGGACAGGGCCTCTATGGCTACACCTTC.

The J gene is TRBJ1-4, the V gene TRBV10-1, with D uncertain. The CDR3 covers 13 residues. V was cut by 5 bases and J by 4 bases, with 8 bases left in between. CDR1 is WNHNN, CDR2 SYGVQD, per germline (reference sequence). The CDR3 DNA follows: TGCGCCAGCAGTCGCGGAGTTAATGAAAAACTGTTTTTT. Protein product: CASSRGVNEKLFF.

CDR3 DNA: TGTGCCAGCTCGGGTTCGTCGGACACCATATATTTT. Translation gives CASSGSSDTIYF. The chain has TRBV18 and TRBJ1-3; D ambiguous. The germline V gene has CDR1 KGHSH and CDR2 LQKENI. V dropped 6 bases and J dropped 8 bases, with 11 bases sitting between them. CDR3 length: 12 residues.

The chain has TRBV28 and TRBJ1-1; D unresolved. Germline CDR1 is MDHEN and CDR2 is SYDVKM. With 6 bases removed from V and 0 bases from J, the gap between germline ends came to 17 bases. The CDR3 runs to 16 residues. The CDR3 DNA reads as TGTGCCAGCAGACCCCACGACGAGGGTATGAACACTGAAGCTTTCTTT. The encoded protein is CASRPHDEGMNTEAFF.

The chain recombines TRBV30 with TRBJ1-3, with no clear D. The CDR3 covers 13 residues. Trimming took 0 bases from V and 1 from J, leaving 4 bases between them. Germline CDR1 GTSNPN, CDR2 SVGIG (reference sequence). CDR3 sequence: CAWSVGSGNTIYF. CDR3 coding DNA: TGTGCCTGGAGTGTCGGGTCTGGAAACACCATATATTTT.

The rearrangement links TRBV10-3 to TRBJ2-3; 9 bases line up with TRBD1. The CDR3 runs to 16 residues. Germline values: CDR1 ENHRY, CDR2 SYGVKD. Losses at the gene ends were 3 bases for V and 0 bases for J; bases not matched to a gene: 4. The chain's CDR3 is CAISEQGASSTDTQYF. The DNA for the CDR3 is TGTGCCATCAGTGAACAGGGGGCGTCGAGCACAGATACGCAGTATTTT.

V usage is TRBV24-1 and J usage is TRBJ2-3; 10 positions agree with TRBD2. V shed 4 bases and J 6 bases; nucleotides not matched to a gene: 9. The length of the CDR3 is 16 residues. The germline V gene encodes CDR1 KGHDR and CDR2 SFDVKD. CDR3: CATSELTSGVSDTQYF. CDR3 sequence (DNA): TGTGCCACCAGTGAACTAACTAGCGGGGTTTCCGATACGCAGTATTTT.